This T cell receptor beta chain was captured by sequencing in a study of identical twins (TCRdb year 2016). For the wider study: TCR alpha and beta repertoires from monozygotic twins, unrelated adults of various ages and cord blood were deep-sequenced to test whether fetal clonotypes persist. To rule out contamination, replicate twin experiments were performed at different times with different library preparation protocols. Results and caveats for the whole study, not just this receptor: Out-of-frame TCR alpha sequences shared between twins showed an excess of low generation-probability sequences compared with coincidental sharing between unrelated individuals. Because the same donors could not be followed over many years, conclusions were based on cross-sectional statistical analysis. Invariant T cells such as MAIT and iNKT could partly confound zero-insertion analyses, although diverse VJ usage argued against such confounding for most clonotypes. In monozygotic twins, recombination models systematically underestimated out-of-frame TCR alpha sharing, but the models matched the sharing seen between unrelated individuals. Abundant cord blood beta clonotypes carried fewer insertions; young adult naive repertoires showed a weaker similar trend, while memory repertoires showed none. Excess twin sharing in beta out-of-frame sequences was weaker because fewer shared sequences lowered the signal-to-noise ratio.

Library generation was performed with 5' RACE. Sequencer: Illumina HiSeq 2000. A universal primer binding site was added through template switching, and the final cDNA carried a unique molecular identifier so that TCR cDNA molecules could be counted accurately. Specific primers in the conserved constant-segment region were used to synthesize first-strand cDNA for TCR alpha and beta chains. To control for contamination, every cDNA library was double barcoded, receiving both a SMART-Mk sample barcode and Illumina barcodes. Two successive PCR steps introduced TruSeq adapter sequences along with Illumina sample barcodes. Sequencing of the TCR alpha and beta cDNA libraries was done on the Illumina HiSeq platform using custom primers. In the original analysis: MiGEC processed the raw reads to extract unique molecular identifiers, while MiXCR was used to determine the CDR3 positions. For each individual, recombination models were inferred using an EM algorithm with the repgenHMM and IGoR tools. The tcR package in R was used for shared clonotype analysis, with sharing normalized by the product of cloneset sizes. Out-of-frame nonproductive sequences were analyzed to study raw recombination free of thymic and clonal selection effects. TCRdb's own reprocessing of the public reads used fastp at Q25 and MiXCR and kept productive beta chains. CDR3 protein sequences are deduplicated, and each keeps its most common genes and DNA. The V and J calls reflect TCRdb's pipeline rather than the authors' work. The sample table records about 530,000 distinct CDR3 sequences; 13% to 15% of these occur just once. The ten largest clones add up to 0.35% to 0.45% of the sample.

Every donor was a healthy Caucasian. The twin cohort comprised three pairs of female monozygotic twins, all aged about 18 to 30 years. CD4+ and CD8+ T cell populations were isolated with positive isolation kits from Invitrogen. On this clonotype: Its antigen has not been determined. Base qualities are not provided; no much larger clone lies one nucleotide away.

Via the germline V gene (reference sequence), CDR1 is DFQATT and CDR2 SNEGSKA. At the junction V is shortened by 3 bases and J by 5 bases, with 10 bases in between. The CDR3 holds 12 amino acids from the cysteine to the phenylalanine. The only DNA kept is the CDR3, 36 bases in frame from the first base. The data were also submitted as part of a second study, on yellow fever vaccine responses in identical twins. In that second paper, the authors write: The T cell response to vaccination in identical twins was reported by the authors to appear partly convergent and partly personalized. In identical twins, the study followed T cell clones that responded to the vaccine with precision.

The sample consisted of CD4+ T cells sorted from blood. This chain joins TRBV20-1 to TRBJ2-5, with no D gene named confidently. The TCR originated in a woman younger than 30 in good health. The CDR3 corresponds to CSASASRETQYF. The DNA reads TGCAGTGCTAGTGCCAGTCGGGAGACCCAGTACTTC.